The 2 T cell receptor beta chains below were found in one sample sequenced in a study of OX40 agonist ivuxolimab in advanced cancers. The method was immunoSEQ multiplex PCR; TCRdb's version includes in-frame clones alone and lacks a portion of them. The repertoire consists of fewer than 90,000 clones, with roughly 92% occurring once and the leading ten covering 2.5% to 3.5%. The specimen comprised CD4+ or CD8+ T cells sorted from blood, sampled in a trial of the OX40 agonist ivuxolimab. Receptors originate from an adult with an advanced solid tumor such as melanoma, head and neck, liver or kidney cancer.

The CDR3 sequence is CASTGSGGPSGANVLTF. As DNA, the CDR3 is TGCGCCAGCACCGGATCTGGGGGACCCTCTGGGGCCAACGTCCTGACTTTC. The J gene is TRBJ2-6, the V gene TRBV10-2; D possibly uses TRBD1 or TRBD2 (5 bases each). The CDR3 totals 17 residues. CDR1 is WSHSY and CDR2 is SAAADI in the germline V gene. The ends were cut back, 7 bases at V and 0 bases at J, with 16 bases in the middle.

The chain uses TRBV5-4 and TRBJ2-5; TRBD2 is a possible D gene (6 bases). The CDR3 length is 13 residues. Looked up from germline, CDR1 is SGHNT and CDR2 is YYREEE (reference sequence). With 3 bases removed from V and 0 bases from J, the gap between germline ends came to 6 bases. CDR3 in amino acids: CASSWDYQETQYF. The CDR3, as DNA: TGTGCCAGCAGCTGGGACTACCAAGAGACCCAGTACTTC.